Shown below are 3 T cell receptor beta chains from a single sample sequenced in a study of shared clonotypes between healthy human individuals. TCRdb's copy holds only in-frame clones and misses some; the assay was immunoSEQ multiplex PCR. The table records approximately 2.1 million clones, 85% to 95% of them present only once. The sequencing sample was made of naive CD4+ T cells from PBMCs. The subset: CD45RA+ positively selected. These TCRs come from a man aged 18 to 30 in good health. Some clones in this sample may be carry-over from other donors' samples.

The chain uses TRBV6-1 and TRBJ2-7; 8 nucleotides agree with TRBD2. This CDR3 is built from 16 residues. Trimming at V came to 4 bases and at J to 1 base, leaving 9 bases not matched to a gene. Germline CDR1 is MNHNS and CDR2 is SASEGT. The CDR3 DNA reads as TGTGCCAGCAGTGTCCGCGGGAGGCGGGATTCCTACGAGCAGTACTTC. Encoded protein: CASSVRGRRDSYEQYF.

This rearrangement joins TRBV4-1 to TRBJ2-1; D call uncertain. The CDR3 contains 15 residues. Deletions cut 0 bases from V and 1 base from J, with 7 bases between. Germline CDR1 and CDR2: MGHRA and YSYEKL. The CDR3, as DNA: TGCGCCAGCAGCCAAGATCCGGTGTCCTACAATGAGCAGTTCTTC. It codes for CASSQDPVSYNEQFF.

The genes are TRBV6-5 and TRBJ1-1; D is ambiguous. In germline, CDR1 is MNHEY, CDR2 SVGAGI. The V end lost 6 bases, the J end lost 3 bases, and 8 bases lay between the germline ends. This CDR3 contains 12 residues. The CDR3 coding sequence is TGTGCCAGCAGACTAGGGCACACTGAAGCTTTCTTT. Encoded protein: CASRLGHTEAFF.